The 9 T cell receptor beta chains reported below all come from one sample, sequenced in a study of molecular identifiers for immune sequencing clone quantification. TCRdb ran MiXCR on the PCR reads and lists one entry per CDR3 protein. The sample consists of around 480,000 distinct CDR3 sequences, roughly 23% of them appearing once. What was sequenced was naive CD8+ T cells from blood, with Jurkat cell RNA spiked in. Stated subset: FACS-sorted CD8+CD4-CCR7+CD45RA+ naive T cells. The receptor source for this set is a human donor in good health. Some libraries in this study had Jurkat cell RNA spiked in.

The chain links TRBV11-2 to TRBJ1-1; no clear D gene. This CDR3 comprises 14 residues. The V end lost 3 bases, the J end lost 2 bases, and 10 bases lay between the germline ends. The germline gives CDR1 SGHAT, CDR2 FQNNGV. CDR3 sequence: CASSFGDANTEAFF. The CDR3 nucleotides read TGTGCCAGCAGCTTTGGGGATGCAAACACTGAAGCTTTCTTT. Full variable domain (outside the CDR3, taken from reference TRBV11-2 and TRBJ1-1): EAGVAQSPRYKIIEKRQSVAFWCNPISGHATLYWYQQILGQGPKLLIQFQNNGVVDDSQLPKDRFSAERLKGVDSTLKIQPAKLEDSAVYLCASSFGDANTEAFFGQGTRLTVV.

The chain uses TRBV4-1 and TRBJ2-6; either TRBD1 or TRBD2 may fit D (6 bases each). V was pared by 1 base and J by 3 bases, with 10 bases between. CDR3 size: 16 residues. Looked up from germline, CDR1 is MGHRA and CDR2 is YSYEKL. The CDR3 loop reads CASSQVGGLGANVLTF. The CDR3 DNA follows: TGCGCCAGCAGCCAAGTAGGGGGGCTTGGGGCCAACGTCCTGACTTTC.

The J gene is TRBJ2-1, the V gene TRBV6-2 or TRBV6-3; no clear D gene. The CDR3 is made up of 13 amino acids. The germline CDR1 and CDR2 sequences are MNHEY and SVGEGT. V lost 0 bases, J lost 8 bases, and 8 bases lay in between. CDR3 sequence: CASSYSLIYEQFF. The CDR3 region has the DNA TGTGCCAGCAGTTACTCGCTGATATATGAGCAGTTCTTC.

Only a few counts were recorded for this clonotype. This chain connects TRBV29-1 to TRBJ1-2, with 8 bases aligning to TRBD1. The CDR3 is 14 amino acids. J was trimmed by 2 bases and V by 1 base; bases with no gene match: 3. Germline loops: CDR1 SQVTM, CDR2 ANQGSEA. The CDR3 nucleotides read TGCAGCGTTGAAGGGACAGGGTGGAACTATGGCTACACCTTC. Amino acid sequence: CSVEGTGWNYGYTF. Looking up the rest from reference TRBV29-1 and TRBJ1-2 gives the full variable domain: SAVISQKPSRDICQRGTSLTIQCQVDSQVTMMFWYRQQPGQSLTLIATANQGSEATYESGFVIDKFPISRPNLTFSTLTVSNMSPEDSSIYLCSVEGTGWNYGYTFGSGTRLTVV.

This clonotype was recorded many times. The rearrangement joins TRBV7-6 to TRBJ2-7; D remains unclear. The CDR3 contains 14 residues. Germline V lookup: CDR1 SGHVS, CDR2 FNYEAQ. V was pared by 0 bases and J by 0 bases, with 6 bases between. The DNA of the CDR3 is TGTGCCAGCAGCTTAGCACAAAACTCCTACGAGCAGTACTTC. Protein sequence: CASSLAQNSYEQYF. Combining the CDR3 with reference TRBV7-6 and TRBJ2-7 gives the whole variable domain GAGVSQSPRYKVTKRGQDVALRCDPISGHVSLYWYRQALGQGPEFLTYFNYEAQQDKSGLPNDRFSAERPEGSISTLTIQRTEQRDSAMYRCASSLAQNSYEQYFGPGTRLTVT.

This clonotype has a count of ten or more. The genes are TRBV5-1 and TRBJ1-1; D is possibly TRBD1 (6 bases). The germline V and J ends were trimmed by 3 bases and 6 bases, with 9 bases remaining between them. Germline V gene data show CDR1 as SGHRS and CDR2 as YFSETQ. This CDR3 is built from 12 residues. The CDR3 sequence is CASSSEGAEAFF. Written as DNA, the CDR3 is TGCGCCAGCAGCTCGGAGGGGGCTGAAGCTTTCTTT.

Here the CDR3 DNA reads TGTGCCTGGGCAGCTGCAAACACTGAAGCTTTCTTT. It encodes CAWAAANTEAFF. The rearrangement joins TRBV30 to TRBJ1-1, with D uncertain. The CDR3 is made up of 12 amino acids. Germline V gene sequence: CDR1 GTSNPN, CDR2 SVGIG (reference sequence). V gave up 5 bases and J gave up 2 bases, with 9 bases separating them.

The chain joins TRBV11-2 to TRBJ1-1, with TRBD1 matching over 8 bases. The CDR3 runs to 14 residues. V shed 4 bases and J 6 bases; nucleotides not matched to a gene: 7. Germline CDR1 SGHAT, CDR2 FQNNGV. The DNA for the CDR3 is TGTGCCAGCAGCTCAGGACAGGGATACGCTGAAGCTTTCTTT. Its protein is CASSSGQGYAEAFF.

In this sample, this clonotype turned up many times. This chain joins TRBV29-1 and TRBJ1-1; D possibly corresponds to TRBD1 (5 bases). In germline, CDR1 is SQVTM, CDR2 ANQGSEA. The CDR3 totals 14 residues. Trimming removed 1 base from V and 1 base from J, with 10 bases in between. The CDR3 coding sequence is TGCAGCGTTGAAGGGCGGGGACGGAACACTGAAGCTTTCTTT. Its protein product is CSVEGRGRNTEAFF.